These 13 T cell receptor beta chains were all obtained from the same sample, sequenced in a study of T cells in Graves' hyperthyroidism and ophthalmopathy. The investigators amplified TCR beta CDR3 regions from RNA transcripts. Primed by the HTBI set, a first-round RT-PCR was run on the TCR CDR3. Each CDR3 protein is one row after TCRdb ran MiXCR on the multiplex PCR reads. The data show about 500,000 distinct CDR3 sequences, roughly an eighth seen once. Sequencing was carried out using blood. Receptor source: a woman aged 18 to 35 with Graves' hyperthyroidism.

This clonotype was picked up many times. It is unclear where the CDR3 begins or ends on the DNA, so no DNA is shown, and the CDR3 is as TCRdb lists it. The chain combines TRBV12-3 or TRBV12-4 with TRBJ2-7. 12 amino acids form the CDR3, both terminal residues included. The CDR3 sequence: CASSFVLVEQYF.

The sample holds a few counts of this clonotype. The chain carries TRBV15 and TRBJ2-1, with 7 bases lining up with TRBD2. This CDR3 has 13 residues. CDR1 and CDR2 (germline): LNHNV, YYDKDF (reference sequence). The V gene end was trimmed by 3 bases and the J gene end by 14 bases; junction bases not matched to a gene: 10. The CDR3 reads CATSSSLAELEFF. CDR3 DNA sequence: TGTGCCACCAGCAGTTCGCTAGCGGAGTTGGAGTTCTTC.

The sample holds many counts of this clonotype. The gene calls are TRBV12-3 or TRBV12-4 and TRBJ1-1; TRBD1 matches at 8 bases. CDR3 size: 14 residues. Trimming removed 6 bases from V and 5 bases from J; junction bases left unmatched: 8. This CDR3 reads CASSHQGAGTEAFF. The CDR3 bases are TGTGCCAGCAGCCACCAGGGGGCCGGAACTGAAGCTTTCTTT.

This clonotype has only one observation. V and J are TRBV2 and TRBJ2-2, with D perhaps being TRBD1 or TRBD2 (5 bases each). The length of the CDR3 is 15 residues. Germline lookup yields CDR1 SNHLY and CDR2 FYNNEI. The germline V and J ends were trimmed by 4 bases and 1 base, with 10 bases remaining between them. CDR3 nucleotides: TGTGCCAGCAGTGTGGTGGGGGTGAACACCGGGGAGCTGTTTTTT. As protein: CASSVVGVNTGELFF.

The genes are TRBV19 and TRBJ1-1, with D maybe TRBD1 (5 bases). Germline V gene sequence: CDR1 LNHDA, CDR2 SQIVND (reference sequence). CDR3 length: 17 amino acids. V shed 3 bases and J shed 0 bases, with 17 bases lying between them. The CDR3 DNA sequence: TGTGCCAGTAGTATTTTTGCAGGGAGAGACATGAACACTGAAGCTTTCTTT. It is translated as CASSIFAGRDMNTEAFF.

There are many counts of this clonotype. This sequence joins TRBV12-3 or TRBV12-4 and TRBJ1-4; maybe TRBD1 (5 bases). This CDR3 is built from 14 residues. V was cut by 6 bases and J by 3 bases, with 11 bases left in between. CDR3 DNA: TGTGCCAGCAGCCACGACAGAGCTAATGAAAAACTGTTTTTT. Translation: CASSHDRANEKLFF.

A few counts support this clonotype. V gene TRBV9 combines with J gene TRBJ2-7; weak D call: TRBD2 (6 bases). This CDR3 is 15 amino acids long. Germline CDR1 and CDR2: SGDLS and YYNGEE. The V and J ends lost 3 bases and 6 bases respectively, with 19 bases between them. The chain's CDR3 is CASSEQGLLQGEQYF. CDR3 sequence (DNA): TGTGCCAGCAGCGAACAAGGACTACTTCAGGGCGAGCAGTACTTC.

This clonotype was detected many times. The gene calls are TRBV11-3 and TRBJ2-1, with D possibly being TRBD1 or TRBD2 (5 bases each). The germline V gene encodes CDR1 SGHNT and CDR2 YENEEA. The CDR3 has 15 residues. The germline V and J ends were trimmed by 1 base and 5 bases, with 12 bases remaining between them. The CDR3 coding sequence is TGTGCCAGCAGCTTAGGGGGGAGCGTGCACAATGAGCAGTTCTTC. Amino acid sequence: CASSLGGSVHNEQFF.

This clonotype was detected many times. This CDR3 is CAITGTSGTNTQYF. The CDR3 DNA sequence: TGTGCCATCACCGGGACTAGCGGGACTAATACGCAGTATTTT. The V and J genes are TRBV6-1 and TRBJ2-3; TRBD2 aligns across 13 bases. With 10 bases clipped from V and 7 bases from J, the junction kept 8 bases outside the gene matches. The length of the CDR3 is 14 residues. CDR1 and CDR2 (germline): MNHNS, SASEGT.

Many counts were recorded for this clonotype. CDR3 sequence reads: CASKRELGTDTQYF. Here the CDR3 DNA reads TGTGCCAGCAAGCGGGAGCTTGGCACAGATACGCAGTATTTT. This chain links TRBV28 with TRBJ2-3; 8 nucleotides line up with TRBD2. CDR3 length: 14 residues. Germline V CDR1 and CDR2: MDHEN, SYDVKM. V shed 7 bases, J shed 1 base, and the junction held 4 bases outside the gene matches.

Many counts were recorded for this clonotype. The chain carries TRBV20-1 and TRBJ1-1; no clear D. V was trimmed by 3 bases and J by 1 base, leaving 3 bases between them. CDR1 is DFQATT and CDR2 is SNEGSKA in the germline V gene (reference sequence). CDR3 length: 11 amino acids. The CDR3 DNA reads TGCAGTGCTAGGGCGAACACTGAAGCTTTCTTT. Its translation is CSARANTEAFF.

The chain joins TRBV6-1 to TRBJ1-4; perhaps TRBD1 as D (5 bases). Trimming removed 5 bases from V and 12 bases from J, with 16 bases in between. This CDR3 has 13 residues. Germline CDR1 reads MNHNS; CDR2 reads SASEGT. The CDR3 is CASSPGTDAELFF. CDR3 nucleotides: TGTGCCAGCAGTCCCGGGACTGACGCCGAACTGTTTTTT.

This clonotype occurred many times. In DNA, the CDR3 is TGCAGTGCTAGAGATCTGGCGGGATCGGGCTACGAGCAGTACTTC. Its protein product is CSARDLAGSGYEQYF. The chain carries TRBV20-1 and TRBJ2-7; perhaps TRBD2 as D (6 bases). From germline, CDR1 is DFQATT and CDR2 SNEGSKA (reference sequence). The CDR3 has 15 residues. V gave up 0 bases and J gave up 3 bases, with 15 bases separating them.